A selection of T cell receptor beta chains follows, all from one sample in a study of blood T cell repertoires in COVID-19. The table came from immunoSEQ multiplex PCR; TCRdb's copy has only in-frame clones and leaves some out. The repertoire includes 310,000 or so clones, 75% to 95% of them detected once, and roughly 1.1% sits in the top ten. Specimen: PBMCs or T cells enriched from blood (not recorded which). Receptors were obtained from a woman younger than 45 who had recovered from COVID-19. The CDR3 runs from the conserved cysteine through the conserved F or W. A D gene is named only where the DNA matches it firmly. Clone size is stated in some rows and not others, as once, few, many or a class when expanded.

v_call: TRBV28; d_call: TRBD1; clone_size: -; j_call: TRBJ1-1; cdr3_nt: TGTGCCAGCAGTTTAACAGGGGGCACTGAAGCTTTCTTT; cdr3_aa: CASSLTGGTEAFF
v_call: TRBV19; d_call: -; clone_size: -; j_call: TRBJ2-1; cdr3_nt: TGTGCCAGTATAGGTACGACTACGCGGGGCAATGAGCAGTTCTTC; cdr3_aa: CASIGTTTRGNEQFF
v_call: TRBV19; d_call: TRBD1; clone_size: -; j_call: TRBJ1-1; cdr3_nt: TGTGCCAGTAGTATAAACACAGGGGGTACTGAAGCTTTCTTT; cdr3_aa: CASSINTGGTEAFF
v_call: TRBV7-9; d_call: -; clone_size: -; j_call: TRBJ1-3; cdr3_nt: TGTGCCAGCAGCTTTAAGGGGCAGGGCTCTGGAAACACCATATATTTT; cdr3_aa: CASSFKGQGSGNTIYF
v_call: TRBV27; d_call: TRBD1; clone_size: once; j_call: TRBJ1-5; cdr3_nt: TGTGCCAGCAGTTCCGGACAGGGGGCGTTGGGTCAGCCCCAGCATTTT; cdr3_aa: CASSSGQGALGQPQHF
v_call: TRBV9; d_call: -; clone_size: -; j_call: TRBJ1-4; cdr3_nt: TGTGCCAGCAGCCCAGGGGCTGCAACTAATGAAAAACTGTTTTTT; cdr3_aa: CASSPGAATNEKLFF
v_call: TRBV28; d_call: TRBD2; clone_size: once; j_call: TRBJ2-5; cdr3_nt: TGTGCCAGCAGTCCTCCCGGGACTAGCGTATCAGAGACCCAGTACTTC; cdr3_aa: CASSPPGTSVSETQYF
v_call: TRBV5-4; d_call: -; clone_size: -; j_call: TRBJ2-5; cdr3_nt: TGTGCCAGCAGCTTAAGGGGGGCGGGAGTCTCTGAGACCCAGTACTTC; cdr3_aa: CASSLRGAGVSETQYF
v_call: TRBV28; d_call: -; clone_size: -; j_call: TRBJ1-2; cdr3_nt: TGTGCCAGCAGTTTCCCGACAGAAAACTATGGCTACACCTTC; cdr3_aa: CASSFPTENYGYTF
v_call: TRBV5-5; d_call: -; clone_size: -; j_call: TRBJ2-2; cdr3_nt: TGTGCCAGCAGCTTGGCGGGGAAGAACACCGGGGAGCTGTTTTTT; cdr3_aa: CASSLAGKNTGELFF
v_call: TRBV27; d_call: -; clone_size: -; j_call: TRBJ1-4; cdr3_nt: TGTGCCAGCAGTGCCGGGGGAGCCGTTGCGAAACTGTTTTTT; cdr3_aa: CASSAGGAVAKLFF
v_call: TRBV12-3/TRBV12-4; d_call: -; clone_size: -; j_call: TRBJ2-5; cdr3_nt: TGTGCCAGCAGTTTCGGTATTGTACTAACCCAGTACTTC; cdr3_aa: CASSFGIVLTQYF
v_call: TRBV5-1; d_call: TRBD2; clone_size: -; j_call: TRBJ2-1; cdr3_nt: TGCGCCAGCGGACTAGCGGGAGCCAATGAGCAGTTCTTC; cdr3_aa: CASGLAGANEQFF
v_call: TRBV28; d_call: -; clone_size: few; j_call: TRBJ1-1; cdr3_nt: TGTGCCAGCAGGGGAGACACTGAAGCTTTCTTT; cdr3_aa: CASRGDTEAFF
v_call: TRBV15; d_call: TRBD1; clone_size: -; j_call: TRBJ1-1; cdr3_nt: TGTGCCACCAGCAGGGACAGGACCATGAACACTGAAGCTTTCTTT; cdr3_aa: CATSRDRTMNTEAFF
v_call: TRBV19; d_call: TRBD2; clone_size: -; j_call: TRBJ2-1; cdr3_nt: TGTGCCAGTAGTATAGCGGGAGGGCCCTCCGCTGAGCAGTTCTTC; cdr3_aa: CASSIAGGPSAEQFF
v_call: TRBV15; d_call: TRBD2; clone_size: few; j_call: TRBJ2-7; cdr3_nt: TGTGCCACCAGCACAGTAGCGGGAGGGTACGAGCAGTACTTC; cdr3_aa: CATSTVAGGYEQYF
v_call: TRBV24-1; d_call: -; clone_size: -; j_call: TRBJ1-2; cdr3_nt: TGTGCCACCAGTGATCGGACGGGCCAGGGATGGTACACCTTC; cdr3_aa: CATSDRTGQGWYTF
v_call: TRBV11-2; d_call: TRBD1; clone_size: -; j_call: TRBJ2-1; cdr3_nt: TGTGCCAGCAGCTACGGACAGGGGGCCTACAATGAGCAGTTCTTC; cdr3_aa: CASSYGQGAYNEQFF
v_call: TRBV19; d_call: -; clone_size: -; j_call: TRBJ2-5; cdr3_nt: TGTGCCAGTACGAGTACCTCGCGGGAGACCCAGTACTTC; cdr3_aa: CASTSTSRETQYF
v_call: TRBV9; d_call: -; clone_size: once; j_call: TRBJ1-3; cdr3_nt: TGTGCCAGCAGCGTAGAATTTTGGGGGCACTCTGGAAACACCATATATTTT; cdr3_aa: CASSVEFWGHSGNTIYF
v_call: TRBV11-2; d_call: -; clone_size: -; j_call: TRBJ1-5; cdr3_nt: TGTGCCAGCAGCTTAGATAGTCGAGGGGGAGATCAGCCCCAGCATTTT; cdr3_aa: CASSLDSRGGDQPQHF
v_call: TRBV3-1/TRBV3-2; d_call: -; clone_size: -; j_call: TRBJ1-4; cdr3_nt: TGTGCCAGCAGCCTCTATGGTGGGCAGGAAAAACTGTTTTTT; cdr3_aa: CASSLYGGQEKLFF
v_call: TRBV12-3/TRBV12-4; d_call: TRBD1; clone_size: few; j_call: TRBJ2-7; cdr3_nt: TGTGCCAGCACCGTGACAGGGACCTACGAGCAGTACTTC; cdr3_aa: CASTVTGTYEQYF
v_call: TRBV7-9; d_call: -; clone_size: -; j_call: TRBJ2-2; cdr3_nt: TGTGCCAGCAGCTTAAGTAGCCAGGGGACCACCGGGGAGCTGTTTTTT; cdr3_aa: CASSLSSQGTTGELFF
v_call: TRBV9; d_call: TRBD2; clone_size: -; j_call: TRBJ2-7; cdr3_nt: TGTGCCAGCAGCGTAGCTAGCGGTTACTCCTACGAGCAGTACTTC; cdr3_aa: CASSVASGYSYEQYF
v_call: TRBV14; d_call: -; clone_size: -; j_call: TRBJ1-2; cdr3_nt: TGTGCCAGCAGCCAAGATCCCACAGGGTATGGCTACACCTTC; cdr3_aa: CASSQDPTGYGYTF
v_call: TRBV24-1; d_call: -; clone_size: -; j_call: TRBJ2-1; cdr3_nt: TGTGCCACCAGTGAAGGAACTATACTCTACAATGAGCAGTTCTTC; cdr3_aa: CATSEGTILYNEQFF
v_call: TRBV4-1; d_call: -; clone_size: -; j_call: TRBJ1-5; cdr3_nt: TGCGCCAGCAGGGTGCTGGCCCTTAGCAATCAGCCCCAGCATTTT; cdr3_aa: CASRVLALSNQPQHF
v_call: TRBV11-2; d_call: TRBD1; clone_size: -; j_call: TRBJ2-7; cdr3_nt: TGTGCCAGCAGCTCCGGGACAGGGTACTACGAGCAGTACTTC; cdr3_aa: CASSSGTGYYEQYF
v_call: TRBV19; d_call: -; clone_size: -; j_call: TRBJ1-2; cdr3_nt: TGTGCCAGTGTCCGGACAGCTATTCCTAACTATGGCTACACCTTC; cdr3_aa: CASVRTAIPNYGYTF
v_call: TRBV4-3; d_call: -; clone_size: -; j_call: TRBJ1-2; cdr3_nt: TGCGCCAGCAGCCAAGGGGGCTCAGGGTATAACTATGGCTACACCTTC; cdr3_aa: CASSQGGSGYNYGYTF
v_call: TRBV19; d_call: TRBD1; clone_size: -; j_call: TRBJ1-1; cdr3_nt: TGTGCCAGTATTAAGACAGGGGTGTACACTGAAGCTTTCTTT; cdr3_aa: CASIKTGVYTEAFF
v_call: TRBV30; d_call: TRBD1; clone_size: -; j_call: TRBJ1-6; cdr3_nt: TGTGCCTGGACGCAACAGGGGGATAATTCACCCCTCCACTTT; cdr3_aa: CAWTQQGDNSPLHF
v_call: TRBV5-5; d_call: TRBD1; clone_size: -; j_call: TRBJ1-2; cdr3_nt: TGTGCCAGCAGCTTGAGTCCCGGGACAGGGTCAGGCAACTATGGCTACACCTTC; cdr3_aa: CASSLSPGTGSGNYGYTF
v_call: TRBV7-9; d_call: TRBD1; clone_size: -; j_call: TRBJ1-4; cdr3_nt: TGTGCCAGCACCGAGGGACAGGCTGAAAAACTGTTTTTT; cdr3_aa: CASTEGQAEKLFF
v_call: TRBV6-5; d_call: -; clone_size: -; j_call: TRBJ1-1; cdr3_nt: TGTGCCAGCAGTACCGGGAGGTCGAACACTGAAGCTTTCTTT; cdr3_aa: CASSTGRSNTEAFF
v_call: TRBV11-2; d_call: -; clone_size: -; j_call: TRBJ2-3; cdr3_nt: TGTGCCAGCAGCTTAAGTCAGGGGACAGATACGCAGTATTTT; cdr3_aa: CASSLSQGTDTQYF
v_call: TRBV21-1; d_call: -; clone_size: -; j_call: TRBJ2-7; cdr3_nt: TGTGCCAGCAGCAAGGGGACTTACTACGAGCAGTACTTC; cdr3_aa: CASSKGTYYEQYF
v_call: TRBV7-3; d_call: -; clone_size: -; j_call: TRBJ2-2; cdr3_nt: TGTGCCAGCAGCCATCGATGGGACTCAAACACCGGGGAGCTGTTTTTT; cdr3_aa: CASSHRWDSNTGELFF
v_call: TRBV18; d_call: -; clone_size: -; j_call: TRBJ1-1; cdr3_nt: TGTGCCAGCTCCGGGTGGATGAACACTGAAGCTTTCTTT; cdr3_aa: CASSGWMNTEAFF
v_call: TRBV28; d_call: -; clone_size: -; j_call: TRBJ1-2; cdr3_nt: TGTGCCAGCAGTCAGACAAGGAACTATGGCTACACCTTC; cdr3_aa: CASSQTRNYGYTF
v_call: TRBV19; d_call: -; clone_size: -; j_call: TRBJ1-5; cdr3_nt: TGTGCCAGTAGTAAACGGGGGGATGGGGTCAGCAATCAGCCCCAGCATTTT; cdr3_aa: CASSKRGDGVSNQPQHF
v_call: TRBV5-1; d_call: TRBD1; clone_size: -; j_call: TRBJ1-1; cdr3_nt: TGCGCCAGCAGCTTGGCCCTCGGGACAGGGTACACTGAAGCTTTCTTT; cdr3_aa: CASSLALGTGYTEAFF
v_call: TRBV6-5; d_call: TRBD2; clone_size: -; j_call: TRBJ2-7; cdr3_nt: TGTGCCAGCAGTTACCGAACTAGCGGATTCTACGAGCAGTACTTC; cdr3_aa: CASSYRTSGFYEQYF
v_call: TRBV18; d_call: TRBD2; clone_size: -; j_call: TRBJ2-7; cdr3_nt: TGTGCCAGCTCACCCGCGCGGGGGAGCTCCTACGAGCAGTACTTC; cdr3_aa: CASSPARGSSYEQYF
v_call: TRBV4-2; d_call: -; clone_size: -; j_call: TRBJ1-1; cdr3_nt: TGTGCCAGCAGCCAAGATGGGGAGGGCCAAATGAACACTGAAGCTTTCTTT; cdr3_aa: CASSQDGEGQMNTEAFF
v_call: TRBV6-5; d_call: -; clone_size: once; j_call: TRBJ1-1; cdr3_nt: TGTGCCAGCACCGTAGACAGTAACACTGAAGCTTTCTTT; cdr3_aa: CASTVDSNTEAFF
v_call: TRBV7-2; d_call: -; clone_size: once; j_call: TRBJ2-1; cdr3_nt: TGTGCCAGCAGCTTAACGGGAGATTCATACAATGAGCAGTTCTTC; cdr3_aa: CASSLTGDSYNEQFF
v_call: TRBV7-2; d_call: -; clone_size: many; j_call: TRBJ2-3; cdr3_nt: TGTGCCAGCAGCTTATTTGGGGGGGCCCTCACAGATACGCAGTATTTT; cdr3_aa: CASSLFGGALTDTQYF
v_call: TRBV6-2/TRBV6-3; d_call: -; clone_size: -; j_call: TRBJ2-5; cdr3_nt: TGTGCCAGCAGTTACTCGATTGAAGCGAGACCGGGACAACTCCAAGAGACCCAGTACTTC; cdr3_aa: CASSYSIEARPGQLQETQYF
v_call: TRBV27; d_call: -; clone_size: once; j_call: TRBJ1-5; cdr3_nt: TGTGCCAGCAGTTTACGAGGCCCTGGGGGGGGAACTAGCAATCAGCCCCAGCATTTT; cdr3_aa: CASSLRGPGGGTSNQPQHF
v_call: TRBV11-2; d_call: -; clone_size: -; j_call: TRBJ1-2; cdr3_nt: TGTGCCAGCAGCCCCCTCGTGGGCAGGGCGACCTATGGCTACACCTTC; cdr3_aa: CASSPLVGRATYGYTF
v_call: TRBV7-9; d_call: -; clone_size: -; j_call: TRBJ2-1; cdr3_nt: TGTGCCAGCAGCCCGGACAGTTACAATGAGCAGTTCTTC; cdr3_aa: CASSPDSYNEQFF
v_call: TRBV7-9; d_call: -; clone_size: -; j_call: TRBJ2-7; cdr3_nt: TGTGCCAGCAGCCGCCTTAAGGACAGTCCCTACGAGCAGTACTTC; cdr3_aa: CASSRLKDSPYEQYF
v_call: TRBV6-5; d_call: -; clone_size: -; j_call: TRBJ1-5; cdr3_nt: TGTGCCAGCAGTTACTCGAACAGCCAGCCCCAGCATTTT; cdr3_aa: CASSYSNSQPQHF
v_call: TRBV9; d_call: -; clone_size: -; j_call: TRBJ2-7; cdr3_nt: TGTGCCAGCAGCGCGGGATACGAGCAGTACTTC; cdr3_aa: CASSAGYEQYF